This TCR beta chain was sequenced in a study of regulatory T cells in long-lasting Graves disease. Whole-study results and caveats: Small sample size may have lowered accuracy.

Comments on this clonotype: Its antigen is not identified.

Time point indicated: newly diagnosed GD, antithyroid drugs for less than 3 months. Preparation of the TCR library used RNA extracted from PBMCs. CDR3 length equals 15 residues. V shed 0 bases and J 3 bases; nucleotides not matched to a gene: 5. Germline loops: CDR1 SGHNT, CDR2 YENEEA. According to the study, TCR beta libraries were built with iRepertoire HTBI primers and CDR3-region Arm-PCR. One entry per CDR3 protein results from TCRdb running MiXCR on the multiplex PCR reads. The sample lists about 320,000 distinct CDR3 sequences; under 20% were seen once. Sequencing used peripheral blood mononuclear cells (PBMCs), obtained at new diagnosis, from a patient treated with antithyroid drugs. The sequence came from a female donor with Graves disease. This chain connects TRBV11-3 to TRBJ2-7, with 7 bases fitting TRBD1. In DNA, the CDR3 is TGTGCCAGCAGCTTAGATTCGGGACAGAGCTACGAGCAGTACTTC. Translated: CASSLDSGQSYEQYF.